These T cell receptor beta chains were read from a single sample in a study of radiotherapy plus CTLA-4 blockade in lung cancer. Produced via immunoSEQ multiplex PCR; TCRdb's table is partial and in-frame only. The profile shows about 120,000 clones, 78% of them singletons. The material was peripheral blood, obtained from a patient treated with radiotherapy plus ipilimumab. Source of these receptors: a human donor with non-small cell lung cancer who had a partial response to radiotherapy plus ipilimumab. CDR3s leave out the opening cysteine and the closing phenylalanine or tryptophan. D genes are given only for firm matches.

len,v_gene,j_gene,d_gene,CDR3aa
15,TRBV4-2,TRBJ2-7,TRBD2,ASSQERRGAFSYEQY
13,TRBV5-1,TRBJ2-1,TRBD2,ASSVSGTRSNEQF
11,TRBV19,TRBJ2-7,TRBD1,ASSMTGGFEQY
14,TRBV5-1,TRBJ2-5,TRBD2,ASSLETAGVGETQY
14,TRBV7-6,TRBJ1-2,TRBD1,ASSWGTGIRFYGYT
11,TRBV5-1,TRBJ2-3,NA,ASSLEPTDMQY
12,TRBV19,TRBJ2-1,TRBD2,ASSISTSGSGRI
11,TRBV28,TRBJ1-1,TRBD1,ASNPDRVTEAF
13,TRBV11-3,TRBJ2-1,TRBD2,ASSLSGRTDNEQF
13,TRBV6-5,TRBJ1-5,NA,ASSYSRGGGQPQH
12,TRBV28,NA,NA,ASSLDRPSYEQY
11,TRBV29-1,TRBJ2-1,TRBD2,SVERLAGAEQF
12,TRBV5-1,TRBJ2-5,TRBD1,ASSWTGAQETQY
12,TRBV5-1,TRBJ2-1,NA,ASSFSGAYNEQF
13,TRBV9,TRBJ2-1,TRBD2,ASSSGLAGVNEQF
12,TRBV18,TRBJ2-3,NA,ASSPSGSTDTQY
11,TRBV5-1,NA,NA,ASSSSPSYEQY
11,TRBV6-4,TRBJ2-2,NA,ASSDWPDGELF
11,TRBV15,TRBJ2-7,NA,ATSRLLLEEQY
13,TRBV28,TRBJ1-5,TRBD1,ASSFTDRGEQPQH
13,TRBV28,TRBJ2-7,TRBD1,ASRPRGTGPYEQY
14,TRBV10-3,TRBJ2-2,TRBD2,AISGPTSGNTGELF
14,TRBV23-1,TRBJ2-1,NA,ASSRAGTATYNEQF
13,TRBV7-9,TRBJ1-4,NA,ASQRTVATNEKLF
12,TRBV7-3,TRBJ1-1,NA,ASSLRSMDTEAF
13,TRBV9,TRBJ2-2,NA,ASGETGENTGELF
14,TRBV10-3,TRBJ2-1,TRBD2,AIRGEKGGGRDEQF